This T cell receptor (beta chain) was identified during a study of human T cells and chemical hapten exposure. Study context: 2% DPC was applied to roughly 2 cm by roughly 2 cm of upper inner arm skin for sensitization. Study findings and constraints: The number of TCRs above 1 in 1000 frequency did not change after DPC sensitization.

Each CDR3 protein is one row after TCRdb ran MiXCR on the RACE reads. The sample lists over 40,000 distinct CDR3 sequences; 3% to 3.5% were seen once. V was trimmed by 5 bases and J by 3 bases, leaving 10 bases between them. This CDR3 region has 14 residues. CDR1 and CDR2 (germline): LNHNV, YYDKDF (reference sequence). Time point here: patch test 2, 6 weeks after DPC sensitization. Treatment noted: therapeutic diphenylcyclopropenone sensitization with weekly scalp DPC. The table lists this clonotype with many counts. What it binds is not known. Material: whole blood, obtained in connection with sensitization to the hapten diphenylcyclopropenone (DPC). J is TRBJ1-4 and V is TRBV15; tentatively, D is TRBD1 (5 bases). The source of this sequence is a man in his forties with alopecia areata. Some clones in this sample may be carry-over from other donors' samples. The DNA for the CDR3 is TGTGCCACCAGCTCCCGACAGCCTAATGAAAAACTGTTTTTT. Its translation: CATSSRQPNEKLFF.